This entry concerns a single TCR beta chain. These data belong to a study of control samples from healthy donors and cancer patients. The table came from immunoSEQ multiplex PCR; TCRdb's copy has only in-frame clones and leaves some out. In the table there are about 120,000 clones, approximately 90% of which are singletons. This TCR was recovered from a middle-aged man in good health. Sequenced material: blood.

The chain's CDR3 is CASSNYAGANYGYTF. DNA of the CDR3: TGTGCCAGTAGTAATTATGCGGGAGCTAACTATGGCTACACCTTC. The chain has TRBV19 and TRBJ1-2; unclear D gene. Trimming left V 4 bases short and J 0 bases short, with 12 bases between. Germline V CDR1 and CDR2: LNHDA, SQIVND (reference sequence). The CDR3 extends over 15 amino acids.